This paragraph covers one TCR beta chain sequence. This record comes from a study of control samples from healthy donors and cancer patients. Libraries were prepared by immunoSEQ multiplex PCR; TCRdb keeps only in-frame clonotypes and omits some of them. This sample has approximately 92,000 clones, with roughly 93% found just once. The CDR3 has 11 residues. The germline V gene has CDR1 ENHRY and CDR2 SYGVKD. Trimming shortened V by 8 bases and J by 2 bases, and 5 bases separated the two germline ends. The sequenced sample was blood. The chain couples TRBV10-3 to TRBJ2-3; either TRBD1 or TRBD2 may fit D (5 bases each). The clonotype was recovered from a woman between 25 and 40 years old in good health. In nucleotides, the CDR3 is TGTGCCATCGGGACCACAGATACGCAGTATTTT. Amino acid sequence: CAIGTTDTQYF.